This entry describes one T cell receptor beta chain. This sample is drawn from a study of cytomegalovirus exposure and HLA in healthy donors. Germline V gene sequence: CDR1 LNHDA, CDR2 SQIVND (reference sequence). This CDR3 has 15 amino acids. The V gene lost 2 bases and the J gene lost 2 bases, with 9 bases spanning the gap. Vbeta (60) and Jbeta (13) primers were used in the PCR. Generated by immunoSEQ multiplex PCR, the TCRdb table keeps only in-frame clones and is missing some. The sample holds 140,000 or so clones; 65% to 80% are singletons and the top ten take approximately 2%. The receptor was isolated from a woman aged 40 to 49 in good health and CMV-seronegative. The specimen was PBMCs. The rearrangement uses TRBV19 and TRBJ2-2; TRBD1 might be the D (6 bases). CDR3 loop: CASSIRQANTGELFF. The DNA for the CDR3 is TGTGCCAGTAGTATAAGACAGGCAAACACCGGGGAGCTGTTTTTT.